The 13 T cell receptor beta chains presented below share a single source sample, sequenced in a study of T cell changes during pregnancy in multiple sclerosis. The table came from immunoSEQ multiplex PCR; TCRdb's copy has only in-frame clones and leaves some out. The sample comprises about 43,000 clones, approximately 91% of which are singletons, and about 1.5% rests with the top ten. Sequenced input: PBMCs (not recorded whether the cells were cultured). The receptor set was obtained from a female donor with multiple sclerosis, enrolled in a pregnancy study.

This clone was seen a few times. The chain recombines TRBV4-3 with TRBJ2-7, with TRBD1 as a possible D gene (6 bases). From germline, CDR1 is LGHNA and CDR2 YSLEER. With 2 bases removed from V and 5 bases from J, the gap between germline ends came to 16 bases. This CDR3 region has 15 residues. The CDR3 sequence is CASSQRVQGNDEQYF. CDR3 bases: TGCGCCAGCAGCCAACGAGTACAGGGTAACGACGAGCAGTACTTC.

This chain joins TRBV27 and TRBJ1-4; perhaps TRBD1 as D (5 bases). This CDR3 contains 14 residues. Looked up from germline, CDR1 is MNHEY and CDR2 is SMNVEV (reference sequence). V was trimmed by 7 bases and J by 4 bases, leaving 13 bases between them. Here the CDR3 reads CASMSRGLNEKLFF. The CDR3 bases are TGTGCCAGCATGTCCCGGGGCCTTAATGAAAAACTGTTTTTT.

V and J are TRBV19 and TRBJ1-2; D remains unclear. This CDR3 contains 12 residues. Germline V CDR1 and CDR2: LNHDA, SQIVND (reference sequence). Trimming stripped 8 bases from V and 3 bases from J, with 10 bases between. The CDR3: CASLQDDYGYTF. CDR3 bases: TGTGCCAGTCTTCAGGACGACTATGGCTACACCTTC.

The V call is TRBV12-5, the J call TRBJ2-7; a weak D match, TRBD2 (5 bases). CDR1 LGHNT and CDR2 FRNRAP come from the germline V gene. The CDR3 covers 16 residues. Trimming cost V 0 bases and J 7 bases, with 19 bases left between them. The CDR3: CASGLVLGAQTVEQYF. The CDR3 coding sequence is TGTGCTAGTGGTTTGGTACTGGGAGCCCAAACCGTTGAGCAGTACTTC.

The rearrangement uses TRBV14 and TRBJ2-1, with 8 bases aligning to TRBD2. This CDR3 has 15 residues. Germline V lookup: CDR1 SGHDN, CDR2 FVKESK. J was trimmed by 7 bases and V by 4 bases; bases with no gene match: 9. The CDR3 reads CASSPAGLAWNEQFF. CDR3 nucleotide sequence: TGTGCCAGCAGCCCAGCCGGACTAGCCTGGAATGAGCAGTTCTTC.

This sequence joins TRBV30 and TRBJ2-7; perhaps TRBD2 as D (5 bases). Germline V gene data show CDR1 as GTSNPN and CDR2 as SVGIG (reference sequence). With 7 bases removed from V and 4 bases from J, the gap between germline ends came to 20 bases. The CDR3 extends over 14 amino acids. CDR3 sequence (DNA): TGTGCCTCTACATCCCTAGCCAACAAATACGAGCAGTACTTC. Its translation: CASTSLANKYEQYF.

The chain employs TRBV5-4 and TRBJ1-5; D gene ambiguous. The V and J ends lost 3 bases and 2 bases respectively, with 12 bases between them. Germline V lookup: CDR1 SGHNT, CDR2 YYREEE (reference sequence). This CDR3 is built from 15 residues. CDR3 sequence (DNA): TGTGCCAGCAGCTCTTATGAATGGGGCAATCAGCCCCAGCATTTT. It is translated as CASSSYEWGNQPQHF. Full variable domain (remainder filled in from reference TRBV5-4 and TRBJ1-5): ETGVTQSPTHLIKTRGQQVTLRCSSQSGHNTVSWYQQALGQGPQFIFQYYREEENGRGNFPPRFSGLQFPNYSSELNVNALELDDSALYLCASSSYEWGNQPQHFGDGTRLSIL.

The chain combines TRBV27 with TRBJ1-3; TRBD1 matches 9 bases. Germline V CDR1 and CDR2: MNHEY, SMNVEV (reference sequence). CDR3 size: 15 residues. Trimming cost V 6 bases and J 9 bases; bases outside gene matches: 12. CDR3 loop: CASSLRQGGLGTIYF. In DNA form, the CDR3 reads TGTGCCAGCAGCCTTCGACAGGGGGGATTGGGCACCATATATTTT.

The chain uses TRBV5-1 and TRBJ2-1, with 9 bases aligning to TRBD2. The V gene end was trimmed by 1 base and the J gene end by 4 bases; junction bases not matched to a gene: 3. Germline V CDR1 and CDR2: SGHRS, YFSETQ. The CDR3 is 15 amino acids. CDR3 coding DNA: TGCGCCAGCAGCTTGCCTAGCGGGAATTACAATGAGCAGTTCTTC. Amino acid sequence: CASSLPSGNYNEQFF.

The chain links TRBV28 to TRBJ2-1; D assignment may be TRBD1 or TRBD2 (6 bases each). This CDR3 spans 15 amino acids. V lost 2 bases and J lost 4, with 12 bases in between. Germline CDR1 and CDR2: MDHEN and SYDVKM. This chain's CDR3 is CASSLGTGQYNEQFF. As DNA, the CDR3 is TGTGCCAGCAGTTTAGGGACTGGACAGTACAATGAGCAGTTCTTC.

The chain couples TRBV7-9 to TRBJ1-4, with D maybe TRBD1 (6 bases). V shed 1 base and J shed 7 bases, with 10 bases lying between them. The length of the CDR3 is 14 residues. Looked up from germline, CDR1 is SEHNR and CDR2 is FQNEAQ (reference sequence). The CDR3 region is CASSLGFRGEKLFF. CDR3 sequence (DNA): TGTGCCAGCAGCTTAGGGTTCAGGGGTGAAAAACTGTTTTTT.

The rearrangement links TRBV20-1 to TRBJ1-1; D is unresolved. The CDR3 runs 11 residues. Trimming took 1 base from V and 10 from J, leaving 10 bases between them. CDR1 and CDR2 (germline): DFQATT, SNEGSKA (reference sequence). CDR3 sequence: CSARGEGLAFF. In DNA, the CDR3 is TGCAGTGCTAGAGGGGAGGGATTAGCTTTCTTT.

This chain links TRBV4-1 with TRBJ1-2; TRBD1 agrees at 10 bases. Germline V lookup: CDR1 MGHRA, CDR2 YSYEKL. This CDR3 spans 16 amino acids. Germline trimming cut 1 base from V and 4 bases from J; bases unmatched to any gene: 6. DNA for the CDR3: TGCGCCAGCAGCCAAGCCAGGGACAGGGGCGGCTATGGCTACACCTTC. This codes for CASSQARDRGGYGYTF.